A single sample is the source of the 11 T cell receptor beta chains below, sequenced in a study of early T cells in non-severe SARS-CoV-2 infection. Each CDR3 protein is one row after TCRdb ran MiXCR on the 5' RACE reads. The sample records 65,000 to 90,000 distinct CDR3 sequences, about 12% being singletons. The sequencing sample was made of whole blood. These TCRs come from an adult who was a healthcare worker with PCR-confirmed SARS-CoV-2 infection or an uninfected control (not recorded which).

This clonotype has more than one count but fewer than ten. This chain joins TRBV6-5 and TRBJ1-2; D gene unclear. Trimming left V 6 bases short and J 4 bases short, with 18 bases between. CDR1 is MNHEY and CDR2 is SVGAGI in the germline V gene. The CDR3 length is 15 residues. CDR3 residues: CASREQGSAGYGYTF. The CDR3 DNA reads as TGTGCCAGCAGGGAACAAGGATCAGCCGGCTATGGCTACACCTTC.

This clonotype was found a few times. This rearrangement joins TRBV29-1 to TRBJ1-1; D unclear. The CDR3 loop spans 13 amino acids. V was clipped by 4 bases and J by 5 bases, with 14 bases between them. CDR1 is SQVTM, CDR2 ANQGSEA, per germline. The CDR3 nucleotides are TGCAGCGTTGCCCTTAGACGGTGGACTGAAGCTTTCTTT. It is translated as CSVALRRWTEAFF.

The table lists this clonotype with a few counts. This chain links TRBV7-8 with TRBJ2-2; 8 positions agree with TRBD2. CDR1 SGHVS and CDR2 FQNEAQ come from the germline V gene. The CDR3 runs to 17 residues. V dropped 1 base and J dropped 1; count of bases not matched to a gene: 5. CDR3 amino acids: CASSLGVAGMNTGELFF. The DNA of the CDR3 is TGTGCCAGCAGCTTAGGAGTAGCGGGAATGAACACCGGGGAGCTGTTTTTT.

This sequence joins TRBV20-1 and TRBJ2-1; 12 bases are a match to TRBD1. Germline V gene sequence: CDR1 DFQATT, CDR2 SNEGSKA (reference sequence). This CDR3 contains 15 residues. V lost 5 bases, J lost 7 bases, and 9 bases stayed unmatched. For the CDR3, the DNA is TGCAGTGCTTCGAGGAGGGACAGGGGGCTGAATGAGCAGTTCTTC. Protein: CSASRRDRGLNEQFF.

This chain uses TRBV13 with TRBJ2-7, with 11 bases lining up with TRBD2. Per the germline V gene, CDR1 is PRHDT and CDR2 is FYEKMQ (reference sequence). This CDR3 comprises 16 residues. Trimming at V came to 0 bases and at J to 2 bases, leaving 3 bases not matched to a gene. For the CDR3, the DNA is TGTGCCAGCAGCTTAGGGACTAGCGGGATTACCTACGAGCAGTACTTC. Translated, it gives CASSLGTSGITYEQYF.

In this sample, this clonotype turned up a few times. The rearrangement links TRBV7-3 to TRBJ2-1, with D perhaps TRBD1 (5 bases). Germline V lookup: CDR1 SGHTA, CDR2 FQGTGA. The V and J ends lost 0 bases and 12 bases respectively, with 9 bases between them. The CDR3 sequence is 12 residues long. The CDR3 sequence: CASSLTQGRQFF. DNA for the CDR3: TGTGCCAGCAGCTTAACGCAGGGTAGGCAGTTCTTC.

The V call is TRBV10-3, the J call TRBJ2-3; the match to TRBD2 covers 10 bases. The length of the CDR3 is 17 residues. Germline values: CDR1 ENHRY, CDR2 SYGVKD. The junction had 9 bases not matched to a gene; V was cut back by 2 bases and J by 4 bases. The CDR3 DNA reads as TGTGCCATCAGTGAGAACCGACTAGCGGGCGTTTCAGATACGCAGTATTTT. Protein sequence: CAISENRLAGVSDTQYF.

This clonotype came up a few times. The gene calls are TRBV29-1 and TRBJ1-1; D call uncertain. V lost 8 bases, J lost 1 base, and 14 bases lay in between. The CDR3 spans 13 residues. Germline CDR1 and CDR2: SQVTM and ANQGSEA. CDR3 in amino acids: CSTYRASNTEAFF. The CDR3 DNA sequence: TGCAGCACGTACCGAGCTTCGAACACTGAAGCTTTCTTT.

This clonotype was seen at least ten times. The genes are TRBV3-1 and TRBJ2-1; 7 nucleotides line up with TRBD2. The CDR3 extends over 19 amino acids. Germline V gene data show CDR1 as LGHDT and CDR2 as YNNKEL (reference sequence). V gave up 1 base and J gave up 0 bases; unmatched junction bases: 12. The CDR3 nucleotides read TGTGCCAGCAGCCAAGTTCCCGTAGCGGGTCTCAGCTCCTACAATGAGCAGTTCTTC. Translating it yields CASSQVPVAGLSSYNEQFF.

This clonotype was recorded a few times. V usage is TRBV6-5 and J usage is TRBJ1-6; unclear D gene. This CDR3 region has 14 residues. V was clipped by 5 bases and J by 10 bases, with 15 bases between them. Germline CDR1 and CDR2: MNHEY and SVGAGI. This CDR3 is CASSRPIGGSPLHF. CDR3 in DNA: TGTGCCAGCAGTAGGCCCATAGGAGGATCACCCCTCCACTTT.

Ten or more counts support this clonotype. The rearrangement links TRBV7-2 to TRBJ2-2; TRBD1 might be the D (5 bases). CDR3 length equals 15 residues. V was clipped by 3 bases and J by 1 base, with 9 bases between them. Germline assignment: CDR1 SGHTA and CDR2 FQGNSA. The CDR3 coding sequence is TGTGCCAGCAGCTTCCGTAGGGGGAACACCGGGGAGCTGTTTTTT. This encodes CASSFRRGNTGELFF.